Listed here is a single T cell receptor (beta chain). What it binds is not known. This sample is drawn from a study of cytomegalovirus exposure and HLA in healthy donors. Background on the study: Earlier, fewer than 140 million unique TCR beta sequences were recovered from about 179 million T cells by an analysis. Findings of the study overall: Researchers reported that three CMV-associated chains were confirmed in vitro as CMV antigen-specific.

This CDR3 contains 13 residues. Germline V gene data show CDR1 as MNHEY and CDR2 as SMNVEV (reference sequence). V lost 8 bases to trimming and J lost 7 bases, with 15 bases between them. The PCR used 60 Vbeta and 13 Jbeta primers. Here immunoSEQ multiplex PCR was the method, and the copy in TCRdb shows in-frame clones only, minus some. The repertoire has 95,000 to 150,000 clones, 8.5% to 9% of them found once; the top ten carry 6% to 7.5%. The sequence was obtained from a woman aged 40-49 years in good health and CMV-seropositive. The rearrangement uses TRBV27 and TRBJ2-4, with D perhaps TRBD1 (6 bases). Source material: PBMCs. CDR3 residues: CASSMDSPNIQYF. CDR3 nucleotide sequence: TGTGCCAGCTCAATGGACAGTCCGAACATTCAGTACTTC.